This T cell receptor beta chain was identified in a study of CD8 T cells in Susac syndrome. Random hexamers primed reverse transcription of about 0.45 to 1 ug RNA. Amplification of TCR beta CDR3 was carried out by immunoSEQ multiplex PCR, which covered 54 Vbeta and 13 Jbeta segments. One entry per CDR3 protein, called by TCRdb with MiXCR from the immunoSEQ multiplex PCR reads. Of 130,000 to 150,000 distinct CDR3 sequences detected, roughly 95% appear once; the ten largest clones hold over 0.07%. Per germline, CDR1 DFQATT and CDR2 SNEGSKA (reference sequence). V was clipped by 6 bases and J by 1 base, with 22 bases between them. The CDR3 runs 17 residues. In blood CD8+ and CD4+ T cells, TCR beta underwent sequencing. Healthy donors matched for age and sex were used as controls. The CD8+ and CD4+ T cells were isolated magnetically using a negative isolation approach, whereas the TEMRA cells were enriched by FACS.

The chain recombines TRBV20-1 with TRBJ1-5; D is possibly TRBD1 (5 bases). The TCR comes from a human donor in good health. The material sequenced was CD4+ T cells from PBMCs. CDR3 residues: CSAPQTGRGRSNQPQHF. The CDR3 DNA reads TGCAGTGCCCCTCAAACGGGAAGGGGAAGGAGCAATCAGCCCCAGCATTTT.